A single sample gave rise to the 13 T cell receptor beta chains below, sequenced in a study of blood T cell repertoires in COVID-19. Data came from immunoSEQ multiplex PCR; TCRdb stores just in-frame clones and leaves some out. The table includes hundreds of thousands of clones, 75% to 90% detected once. Sequences were obtained from peripheral blood. Receptors were obtained from a woman aged 40 to 55 who had recovered from COVID-19.

Concerning this clone itself: Other DNA sequences in the same sample also yield this CDR3. The chain combines TRBV9 with TRBJ2-3; 9 bases match TRBD2. Germline CDR1 and CDR2: SGDLS and YYNGEE. The CDR3 is made up of 16 amino acids. The V and J ends lost 0 bases and 1 base, in that order; junction bases with no gene match: 3. As DNA, the CDR3 is TGTGCCAGCAGCGTAGGGTTAGCGGGGGGCACAGATACGCAGTATTTT. The encoded protein is CASSVGLAGGTDTQYF.

The rearrangement uses TRBV10-3 and TRBJ1-2, with 8 bases aligning to TRBD1. Germline loops: CDR1 ENHRY, CDR2 SYGVKD. The trim removed 3 bases at V and 4 bases at J, leaving 7 bases unmatched. The CDR3 has 15 residues. The CDR3 region is CAISDGGQGPYGYTF. The CDR3 DNA follows: TGTGCCATCAGTGACGGCGGACAGGGTCCCTATGGCTACACCTTC.

This clone was observed once. V gene TRBV13 combines with J gene TRBJ2-5; TRBD2 matches at 14 bases. The CDR3 contains 15 residues. CDR1 PRHDT and CDR2 FYEKMQ come from the germline V gene (reference sequence). The V gene end was trimmed by 3 bases and the J gene end by 7 bases; junction bases not matched to a gene: 4. The CDR3 sequence is CASSLGGLAGVTQYF. Written as DNA, the CDR3 is TGTGCCAGCAGCTTGGGGGGACTAGCGGGGGTGACCCAGTACTTC.

V usage is TRBV2 and J usage is TRBJ2-7; 7 bases fit TRBD1. The CDR3 consists of 13 residues. V lost 7 bases to trimming and J lost 1 base; unmatched junction nucleotides: 4. Germline V gene data show CDR1 as SNHLY and CDR2 as FYNNEI. The CDR3: CASKGQASYEQYF. The CDR3 DNA reads as TGTGCCAGCAAAGGACAGGCGTCCTACGAGCAGTACTTC.

The chain couples TRBV15 to TRBJ1-2; D possibly corresponds to TRBD1 (5 bases). In germline, CDR1 is LNHNV, CDR2 YYDKDF (reference sequence). V lost 3 bases to trimming and J lost 2 bases, with 16 bases between them. The CDR3 covers 16 residues. CDR3 amino acids: CATSRPSPGYNYGYTF. For the CDR3, the DNA is TGTGCCACCAGCAGGCCATCCCCAGGGTACAACTATGGCTACACCTTC.

The chain combines TRBV3-1 (or the pseudogene TRBV3-2) with TRBJ2-7; 9 bases are a match to TRBD1. The length of the CDR3 is 14 residues. CDR1 is LGHDT, CDR2 YNNKEL, per germline (reference sequence). Losses at the gene ends were 0 bases for V and 7 bases for J; bases not matched to a gene: 4. The CDR3 sequence: CASSQEQGAEEQYF. Here the CDR3 DNA reads TGTGCCAGCAGCCAAGAACAGGGGGCAGAAGAGCAGTACTTC.

The genes are TRBV7-6 and TRBJ2-5; a possible D gene is TRBD2 (5 bases). The CDR3 runs to 15 residues. Germline V lookup: CDR1 SGHVS, CDR2 FNYEAQ. Trimming left V 8 bases short and J 2 bases short, with 18 bases between. CDR3 in amino acids: CASRRAPGIQETQYF. CDR3 in DNA: TGTGCCAGCCGCCGGGCCCCGGGAATTCAAGAGACCCAGTACTTC.

The chain links TRBV29-1 to TRBJ1-3; maybe TRBD1 (5 bases). The germline V and J ends were trimmed by 0 bases and 0 bases, with 12 bases remaining between them. The CDR3 contains 16 residues. Germline V gene sequence: CDR1 SQVTM, CDR2 ANQGSEA. For the CDR3, the DNA is TGCAGCGTTGAAGATGGGGGGGTCCCCTCTGGAAACACCATATATTTT. This sequence encodes CSVEDGGVPSGNTIYF.

V usage is TRBV9 and J usage is TRBJ2-2, with D uncertain. Germline CDR1 and CDR2: SGDLS and YYNGEE. The CDR3 runs to 15 residues. V gave up 0 bases and J gave up 1 base, with 7 bases separating them. For the CDR3, the DNA is TGTGCCAGCAGCGTAGGTGGCCGGAACACCGGGGAGCTGTTTTTT. Translation: CASSVGGRNTGELFF.

The rearrangement links TRBV2 to TRBJ2-1, with no clear D. Germline loops: CDR1 SNHLY, CDR2 FYNNEI. Trimming removed 5 bases from V and 7 bases from J, with 6 bases in between. The CDR3 is made up of 11 amino acids. CDR3 sequence reads: CASSLLNEQFF. CDR3 coding DNA: TGTGCCAGCAGTCTCCTGAATGAGCAGTTCTTC.

CDR3 in amino acids: CASSVQGGYNEQFF. Written as DNA, the CDR3 is TGCGCCAGCAGCGTCCAGGGGGGTTACAATGAGCAGTTCTTC. The V gene is TRBV5-1, the J gene TRBJ2-1; TRBD1 is a possible D gene (7 bases). The length of the CDR3 is 14 residues. Trimming pared 4 bases from V and 4 bases from J, leaving 12 bases between. Germline lookup yields CDR1 SGHRS and CDR2 YFSETQ.

This clone was observed a single time. This sequence joins TRBV6-2 or TRBV6-3 and TRBJ2-1; D not certain. Between the trimmed V and J ends, which lost 2 bases and 3 bases, there was a span of 8 bases. Germline values: CDR1 MNHEY, CDR2 SVGEGT. This CDR3 spans 14 amino acids. DNA of the CDR3: TGTGCCAGCAGTTACGTCCAGGTCTACAATGAGCAGTTCTTC. Protein product: CASSYVQVYNEQFF.

In regard to this clone: The same CDR3 arises from other DNA sequences in this sample as well. The chain combines TRBV18 with TRBJ2-5; tentative D call: TRBD1 (6 bases). This CDR3 spans 13 amino acids. The V end was cut by 3 bases, the J end by 2 bases, with 7 bases between. Germline V gene lookup returns CDR1 KGHSH and CDR2 LQKENI. In DNA form, the CDR3 reads TGTGCCAGCTCACCTGGACAGCAAGAGACCCAGTACTTC. It encodes CASSPGQQETQYF.